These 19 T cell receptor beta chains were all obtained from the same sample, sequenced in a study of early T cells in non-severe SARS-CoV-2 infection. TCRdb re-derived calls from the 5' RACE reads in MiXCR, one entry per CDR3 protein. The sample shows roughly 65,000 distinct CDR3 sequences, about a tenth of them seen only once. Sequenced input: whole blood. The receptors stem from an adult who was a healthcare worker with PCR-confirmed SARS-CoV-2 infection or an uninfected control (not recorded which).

CDR3 coding DNA: TGTGCCAGCTCCGGAGACAGGGAGGGAACTAATGAGCAGTTCTTC. This sequence encodes CASSGDREGTNEQFF. The chain carries TRBV13 and TRBJ2-1, with D perhaps being TRBD1 or TRBD2 (7 bases each). The CDR3 has 15 residues. Per the germline V gene, CDR1 is PRHDT and CDR2 is FYEKMQ (reference sequence). V was cut by 8 bases and J by 7 bases, with 21 bases left in between.

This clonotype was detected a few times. CDR3 coding DNA: TGTGCCTGTATGGTGGCAATGGGGGCCGCGGGCGTCAATGAGCAGTTCTTC. It translates to CACMVAMGAAGVNEQFF. The chain links TRBV30 to TRBJ2-1; maybe TRBD1 (6 bases). CDR3 length equals 17 residues. Trimming removed 6 bases at V and 6 bases at J, with 27 bases between. The germline CDR1 and CDR2 sequences are GTSNPN and SVGIG (reference sequence).

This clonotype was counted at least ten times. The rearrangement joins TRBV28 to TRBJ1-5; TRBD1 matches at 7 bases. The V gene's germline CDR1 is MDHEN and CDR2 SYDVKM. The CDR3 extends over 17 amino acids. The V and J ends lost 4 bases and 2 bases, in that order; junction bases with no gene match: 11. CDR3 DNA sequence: TGTGCCAGCAGTTCCAACCAAGGGGGCCCTGGCAATCAGCCCCAGCATTTT. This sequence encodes CASSSNQGGPGNQPQHF.

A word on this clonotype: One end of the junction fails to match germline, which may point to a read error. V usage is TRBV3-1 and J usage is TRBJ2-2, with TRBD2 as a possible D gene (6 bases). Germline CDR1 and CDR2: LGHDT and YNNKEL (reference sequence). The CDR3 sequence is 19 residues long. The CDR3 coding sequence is TGTCCCAGCAGCCAAGATCACGGCGGGACCCCGGGGCGGACCGGGGAGCTGTTTTTT. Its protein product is CPSSQDHGGTPGRTGELFF.

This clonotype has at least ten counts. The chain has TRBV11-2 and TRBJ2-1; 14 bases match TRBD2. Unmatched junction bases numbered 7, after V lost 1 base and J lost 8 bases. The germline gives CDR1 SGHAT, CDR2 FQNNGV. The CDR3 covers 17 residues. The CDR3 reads CASSLVGLAGDVDEQFF. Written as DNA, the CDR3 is TGTGCCAGCAGCTTAGTGGGACTAGCGGGAGATGTCGATGAGCAGTTCTTC.

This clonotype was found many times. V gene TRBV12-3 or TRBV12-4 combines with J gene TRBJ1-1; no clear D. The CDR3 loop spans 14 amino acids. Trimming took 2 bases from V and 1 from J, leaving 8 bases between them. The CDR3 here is CASSLRLANTEAFF. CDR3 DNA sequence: TGTGCCAGCAGTTTAAGGTTAGCGAACACTGAAGCTTTCTTT.

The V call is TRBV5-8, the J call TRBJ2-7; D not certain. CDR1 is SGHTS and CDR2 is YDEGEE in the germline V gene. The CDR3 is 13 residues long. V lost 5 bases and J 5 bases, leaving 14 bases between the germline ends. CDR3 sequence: CASSSPPGDEQYF. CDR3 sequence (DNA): TGTGCCAGCAGTTCTCCGCCCGGAGACGAGCAGTACTTC.

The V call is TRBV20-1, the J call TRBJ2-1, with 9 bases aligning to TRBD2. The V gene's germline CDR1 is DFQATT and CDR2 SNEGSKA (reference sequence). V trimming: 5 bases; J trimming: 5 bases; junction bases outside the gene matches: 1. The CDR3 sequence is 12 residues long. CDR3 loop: CSAAGGHNEQFF. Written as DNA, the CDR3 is TGCAGTGCTGCGGGAGGGCACAATGAGCAGTTCTTC.

The CDR3 spells CASSGRTSGFSYNEQFF. CDR3 nucleotides: TGTGCCAGCAGCGGACGGACTAGCGGGTTCTCCTACAATGAGCAGTTCTTC. V usage is TRBV11-2 and J usage is TRBJ2-1; 11 bases map to TRBD2. V lost 5 bases to trimming and J lost 0 bases; unmatched junction nucleotides: 6. The V gene's germline CDR1 is SGHAT and CDR2 FQNNGV. This CDR3 is built from 17 residues.

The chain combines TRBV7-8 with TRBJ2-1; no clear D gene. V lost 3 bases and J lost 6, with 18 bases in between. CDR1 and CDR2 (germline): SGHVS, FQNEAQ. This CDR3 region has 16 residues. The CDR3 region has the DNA TGTGCCAGCAGCTTGGGAAGTAGTCGCTCTCCCAATGAGCAGTTCTTC. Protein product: CASSLGSSRSPNEQFF.

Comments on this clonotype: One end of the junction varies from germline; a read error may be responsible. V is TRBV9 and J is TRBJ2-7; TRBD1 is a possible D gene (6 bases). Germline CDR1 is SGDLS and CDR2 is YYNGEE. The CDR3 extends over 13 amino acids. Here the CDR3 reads CASSVAPGVERYF. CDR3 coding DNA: TGTGCCAGCAGCGTAGCTCCAGGGGTCGAGCGGTACTTC. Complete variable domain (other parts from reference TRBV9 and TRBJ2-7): DSGVTQTPKHLITATGQRVTLRCSPRSGDLSVYWYQQSLDQGLQFLIQYYNGEERAKGNILERFSAQQFPDLHSELNLSSLELGDSALYFCASSVAPGVERYFGPGTRLTVT.

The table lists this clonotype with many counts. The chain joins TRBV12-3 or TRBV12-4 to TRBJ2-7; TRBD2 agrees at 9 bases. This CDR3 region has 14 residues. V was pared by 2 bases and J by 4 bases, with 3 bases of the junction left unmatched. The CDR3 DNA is TGTGCCAGCAGTTTATTACTAGCGGGTTACGAGCAGTACTTC. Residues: CASSLLLAGYEQYF.

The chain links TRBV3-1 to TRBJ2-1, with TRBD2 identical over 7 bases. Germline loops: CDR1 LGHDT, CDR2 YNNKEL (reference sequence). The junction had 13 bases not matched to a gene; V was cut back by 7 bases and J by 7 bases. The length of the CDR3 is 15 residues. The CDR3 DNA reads TGTGCCAGCACTCCGAGCGGGACTACTCTTAATGAGCAGTTCTTC. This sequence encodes CASTPSGTTLNEQFF.

This chain's CDR3 is CSLRQTNNQPQHF. The CDR3 DNA reads as TGCAGCCTCCGACAGACGAACAATCAGCCCCAGCATTTT. The V gene is TRBV20-1, the J gene TRBJ1-5, with D perhaps matching TRBD1 (5 bases). The CDR3 has 13 amino acids. The germline V gene has CDR1 DFQATT and CDR2 SNEGSKA (reference sequence).

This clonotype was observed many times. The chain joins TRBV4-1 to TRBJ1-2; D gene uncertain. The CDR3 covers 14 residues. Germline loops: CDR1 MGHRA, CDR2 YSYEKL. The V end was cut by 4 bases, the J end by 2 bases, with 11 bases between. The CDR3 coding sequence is TGCGCCAGCAGCCGTACCCAGATGAACTATGGCTACACCTTC. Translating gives CASSRTQMNYGYTF.

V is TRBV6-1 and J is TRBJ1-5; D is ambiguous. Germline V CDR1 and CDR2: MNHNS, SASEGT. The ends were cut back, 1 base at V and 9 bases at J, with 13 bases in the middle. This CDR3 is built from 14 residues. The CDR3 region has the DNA TGTGCCAGCAGTGAAGTTGGGGATTGGGGGCCCCAGCATTTT. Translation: CASSEVGDWGPQHF.

CDR3 nucleotide sequence: TGTGCCAGCAGCTTGAGGGGAGAGACAGATACGCAGTATTTT. Residues: CASSLRGETDTQYF. V gene TRBV7-9 combines with J gene TRBJ2-3; D could derive from TRBD1 or TRBD2 (5 bases each). The V end was cut by 3 bases, the J end by 3 bases, with 10 bases between. Germline loops: CDR1 SEHNR, CDR2 FQNEAQ (reference sequence). The CDR3 runs to 14 residues.

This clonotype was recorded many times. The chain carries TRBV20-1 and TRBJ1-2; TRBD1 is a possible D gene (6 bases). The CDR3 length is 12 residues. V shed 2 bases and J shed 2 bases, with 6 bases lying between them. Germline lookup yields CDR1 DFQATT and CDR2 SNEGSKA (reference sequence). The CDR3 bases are TGCAGTGCTAGACAGGGGAACTATGGCTACACCTTC. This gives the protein CSARQGNYGYTF.

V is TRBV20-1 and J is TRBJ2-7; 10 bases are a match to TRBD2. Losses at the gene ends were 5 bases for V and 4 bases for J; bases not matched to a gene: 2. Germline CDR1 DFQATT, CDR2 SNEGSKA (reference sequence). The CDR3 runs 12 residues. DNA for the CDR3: TGCAGTGCTCATAGCGGGGGGTACGAGCAGTACTTC. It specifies CSAHSGGYEQYF.